These 17 T cell receptor beta chains originate from one sample sequenced in a study of CD8+ T cells in alopecia areata. Isolated RNA was reverse transcribed into cDNA used as the sequencing template. Assay used: immunoSEQ multiplex PCR; TCRdb lists only in-frame clones, some missing. The table includes fewer than 110,000 clones, roughly 84% detected once. Treatment: oral pan-JAK inhibitor, 5-10 mg twice daily. The sample was CD8+ T cells sorted from blood, taken at week 24, from a patient treated with tofacitinib. The receptors derive from a human donor with alopecia areata.

This sequence joins TRBV10-2 and TRBJ2-2, with TRBD2 identical over 10 bases. V gave up 4 bases and J gave up 1 base; unmatched junction bases: 0. Looked up from germline, CDR1 is WSHSY and CDR2 is SAAADI. The CDR3 consists of 15 residues. In DNA form, the CDR3 reads TGCGCCAGCAGTGCTAGCGGGGGGAACACCGGGGAGCTGTTTTTT. Amino acid sequence: CASSASGGNTGELFF.

This clone came up once. The rearrangement joins TRBV6-5 to TRBJ2-2; no definite D call. Trimming shortened V by 6 bases and J by 4 bases, and 12 bases separated the two germline ends. This CDR3 region has 14 residues. The V gene's germline CDR1 is MNHEY and CDR2 SVGAGI. DNA of the CDR3: TGTGCCAGCAGCCCCGCCGCAGGCACCGGGGAGCTGTTTTTT. The encoded protein is CASSPAAGTGELFF.

The chain links TRBV11-2 to TRBJ2-7, with D unclear. The CDR3 spans 11 residues. Germline CDR1 and CDR2: SGHAT and FQNNGV. The V and J ends lost 1 base and 8 bases respectively, with 6 bases between them. The CDR3 loop reads CASSLGAQQYF. For the CDR3, the DNA is TGTGCCAGCAGCTTAGGGGCACAGCAGTACTTC. Variable domain in full (rest from reference TRBV11-2 and TRBJ2-7): EAGVAQSPRYKIIEKRQSVAFWCNPISGHATLYWYQQILGQGPKLLIQFQNNGVVDDSQLPKDRFSAERLKGVDSTLKIQPAKLEDSAVYLCASSLGAQQYFGPGTRLTVT.

The V and J genes are TRBV11-2 and TRBJ2-5; TRBD2 is a possible D gene (5 bases). With 1 base removed from V and 5 bases from J, the gap between germline ends came to 14 bases. The CDR3 contains 15 residues. Germline CDR1 reads SGHAT; CDR2 reads FQNNGV. The CDR3 nucleotides read TGTGCCAGCAGCTTAGTCACTAGTCGGGCCGAGACCCAGTACTTC. This codes for CASSLVTSRAETQYF.

The chain couples TRBV7-9 to TRBJ2-7; TRBD1 matches at 10 bases. In germline, CDR1 is SEHNR, CDR2 FQNEAQ (reference sequence). V lost 1 base to trimming and J lost 2 bases; unmatched junction nucleotides: 5. The CDR3 covers 16 residues. Written as DNA, the CDR3 is TGTGCCAGCAGCTTAGAGGGACAGGGGAAGCCCTACGAGCAGTACTTC. Amino acids: CASSLEGQGKPYEQYF.

V and J are TRBV5-4 and TRBJ2-1, with TRBD1 identical over 7 bases. The CDR3 runs 12 residues. Germline trimming cut 4 bases from V and 7 bases from J; bases unmatched to any gene: 2. Germline-derived CDR1 and CDR2 are SGHNT and YYREEE (reference sequence). CDR3: CASSDRENEQFF. CDR3 sequence (DNA): TGTGCCAGCAGCGACAGGGAAAATGAGCAGTTCTTC.

This chain uses TRBV18 with TRBJ2-7; TRBD1 matches at 8 bases. The CDR3 spans 15 residues. CDR1 and CDR2 (germline): KGHSH, LQKENI. Trimming cost V 3 bases and J 6 bases; bases outside gene matches: 10. CDR3 amino acids: CASSPGTGVSSEQYF. Written as DNA, the CDR3 is TGTGCCAGCTCACCTGGGACAGGAGTTTCGAGCGAGCAGTACTTC.

This chain's CDR3 is CASTPGLGPTSPLHF. CDR3 bases: TGTGCCAGCACCCCTGGGTTAGGGCCCACTTCACCCCTCCACTTT. V usage is TRBV6-5 and J usage is TRBJ1-6; D gene uncertain. CDR1 and CDR2 (germline): MNHEY, SVGAGI. Trimming left V 7 bases short and J 9 bases short, with 19 bases between. CDR3 length equals 15 residues.

The chain couples TRBV6-5 to TRBJ2-7, with 11 bases aligning to TRBD1. The CDR3 has 15 amino acids. The V gene end was trimmed by 0 bases and the J gene end by 7 bases; junction bases not matched to a gene: 5. Germline V CDR1 and CDR2: MNHEY, SVGAGI. CDR3 sequence: CASSYSRTGGQEQYF. In nucleotides, the CDR3 is TGTGCCAGCAGTTACTCGAGGACAGGGGGCCAAGAGCAGTACTTC.

Only one count was recorded for this clone. The chain joins TRBV7-2 to TRBJ2-2; D unclear. The CDR3 consists of 15 residues. The V end was cut by 4 bases, the J end by 7 bases, with 16 bases between. Germline V CDR1 and CDR2: SGHTA, FQGNSA. The CDR3 here is CASSSTYLYHGELFF. The CDR3 coding sequence is TGTGCCAGCAGCTCCACCTACCTCTACCACGGGGAGCTGTTTTTT.

This clone was seen only a few times. This rearrangement joins TRBV29-1 to TRBJ2-3; D gene uncertain. V was shortened by 6 bases and J by 10 bases, with 14 bases between the two germline ends. The CDR3 has 11 amino acids. Germline V gene data show CDR1 as SQVTM and CDR2 as ANQGSEA. CDR3 bases: TGCAGCGTCCCTCAGGTCTCCTCGCAGTATTTT. This translates into CSVPQVSSQYF.

The V and J genes are TRBV7-6 and TRBJ2-1; D ambiguous. The CDR3 loop spans 13 amino acids. V was shortened by 6 bases and J by 8 bases, with 14 bases between the two germline ends. Germline assignment: CDR1 SGHVS and CDR2 FNYEAQ. Here the CDR3 reads CASSMTTWDEQFF. In DNA form, the CDR3 reads TGTGCCAGCAGTATGACCACCTGGGATGAGCAGTTCTTC.

This clone was picked up a small number of times. The rearrangement links TRBV7-9 to TRBJ2-2; D ambiguous. The V and J ends lost 6 bases and 0 bases respectively, with 8 bases between them. Germline CDR1 is SEHNR and CDR2 is FQNEAQ (reference sequence). The CDR3 totals 14 residues. The CDR3 DNA reads as TGTGCCAGCAGTTCTGCCCCGAACACCGGGGAGCTGTTTTTT. As protein: CASSSAPNTGELFF.

The chain employs TRBV30 and TRBJ2-4; no clear D. This CDR3 is built from 14 residues. Per the germline V gene, CDR1 is GTSNPN and CDR2 is SVGIG (reference sequence). Trimming stripped 0 bases from V and 2 bases from J, with 8 bases between. Here the CDR3 reads CAWSVDVSKNIQYF. As DNA, the CDR3 is TGTGCCTGGAGTGTAGACGTGTCCAAAAACATTCAGTACTTC. Variable domain in full (rest from reference TRBV30 and TRBJ2-4): SQTIHQWPATLVQPVGSPLSLECTVEGTSNPNLYWYRQAAGRGLQLLFYSVGIGQISSEVPQNLSASRPQDRQFILSSKKLLLSDSGFYLCAWSVDVSKNIQYFGAGTRLSVL.

The CDR3 spells CAWSVLFYEQYF. CDR3 nucleotide sequence: TGTGCCTGGAGTGTCTTGTTCTACGAGCAGTACTTC. The V gene is TRBV30, the J gene TRBJ2-7; D unclear. Germline V lookup: CDR1 GTSNPN, CDR2 SVGIG (reference sequence). There are 12 residues in the CDR3. V was shortened by 0 bases and J by 3 bases, with 6 bases between the two germline ends.

The V gene is TRBV27, the J gene TRBJ1-2, with D uncertain. V lost 6 bases and J 1 base, leaving 6 bases between the germline ends. Germline V gene data show CDR1 as MNHEY and CDR2 as SMNVEV (reference sequence). The CDR3 has 12 amino acids. CDR3 nucleotide sequence: TGTGCCAGCAGAAGCGGTAACTATGGCTACACCTTC. The encoded protein is CASRSGNYGYTF.

The table lists this clone with a count of one. This sequence joins TRBV9 and TRBJ2-3; possibly TRBD2 for D (5 bases). Germline assignment: CDR1 SGDLS and CDR2 YYNGEE. Trimming shortened V by 4 bases and J by 6 bases, and 9 bases separated the two germline ends. There are 12 residues in the CDR3. Here the CDR3 DNA reads TGTGCCAGCAGCATAGAGGGTGATACGCAGTATTTT. The encoded protein is CASSIEGDTQYF.